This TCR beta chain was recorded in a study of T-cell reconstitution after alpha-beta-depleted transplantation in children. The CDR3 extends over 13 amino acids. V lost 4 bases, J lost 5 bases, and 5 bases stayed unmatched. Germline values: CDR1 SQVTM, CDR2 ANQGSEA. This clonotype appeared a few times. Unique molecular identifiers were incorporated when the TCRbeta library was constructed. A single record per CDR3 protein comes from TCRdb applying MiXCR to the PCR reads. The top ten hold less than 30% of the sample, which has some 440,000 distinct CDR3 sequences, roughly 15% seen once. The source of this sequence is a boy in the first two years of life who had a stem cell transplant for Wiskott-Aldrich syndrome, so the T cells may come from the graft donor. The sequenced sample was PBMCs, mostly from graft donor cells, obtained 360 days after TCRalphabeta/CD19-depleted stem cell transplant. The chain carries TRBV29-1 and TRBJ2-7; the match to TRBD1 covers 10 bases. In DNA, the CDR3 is TGCAGCGTTGCCCGGGACAGGGGCAACGAGCAGTACTTC. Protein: CSVARDRGNEQYF.